Sequencing of this TCR beta chain was carried out in a study of Graves' ophthalmopathy and Graves' hyperthyroidism (dated by TCRdb to between 2017 and 2018). The study in broad terms: Peripheral blood was collected at initial diagnosis, before any treatment. The study used TCR beta repertoire signatures to distinguish Graves' ophthalmopathy from Graves' hyperthyroidism and to predict progression to ophthalmopathy. In total, over 130 blood samples were TCR-sequenced: roughly 45 ophthalmopathy, over 70 hyperthyroidism and roughly 17 hyperthyroidism-to-ophthalmopathy patients. To explore V-J signatures that separate ophthalmopathy from hyperthyroidism, a discovery set of approximately 100 patients was enrolled, consisting of about 45 with ophthalmopathy and roughly 57 with stable hyperthyroidism. For independent validation, a separate cohort was made up of fewer than 20 hyperthyroidism patients plus 17 patients who later progressed from hyperthyroidism to ophthalmopathy. In over 5 hyperthyroidism patients, the T-cell repertoire of thyroid tissue was compared with the T-cell repertoire of blood. Once sampling was done, hyperthyroidism patients were given methimazole at a starting dose of 30 mg daily, while ophthalmopathy patients were given high-dose intravenous methylprednisolone. The full study reports these points: In cross-validation, the 13-signature model distinguished ophthalmopathy from stable hyperthyroidism with less than 90% sensitivity and 81% to 82% specificity, while in the test set the corresponding values were approximately 80% and 75%. In validation, the model predicted ophthalmopathy progression with 70.59% sensitivity and about 73% specificity; 12 predicted patients were CT-confirmed with GO in a median of approximately 6.2 months. No statistical method was used to set the sample size in advance, and the investigators knew which group each participant was assigned to. Most expanded thyroid clonotypes with a frequency above 0.001 also appeared in blood, which suggests that blood repertoires may reflect the immune response in the thyroid.

The CDR3 goes from the cysteine to the phenylalanine over 14 residues. Only the CDR3 portion is preserved as DNA: 42 bases, with reading frame beginning at the first base. CDR1 and CDR2, per the germline V gene, are SGDLS and YYNGEE. Patients with ophthalmopathy had moderately to severely active disease, with a Clinical Activity Score of 3 or more, a NOSPECS grade of 4 or more, and a disease duration of less than 3 months. Patients with other autoimmune diseases, uncontrolled infections, pregnancy or lactation were excluded. Diagnosis was based on clinical symptoms, serum thyroxine, TRAb, thyroid ultrasound and orbital computed tomography. PBMCs were isolated from 10 ml of fresh peripheral blood by Ficoll-Paque density gradient centrifugation. Total RNA was extracted using Trizol reagent, and RNA quality was checked on an Agilent 2100 Bioanalyzer. About this clonotype itself: It has no known antigen specificity. Possible read error: a much larger clone is one base away.

For repertoire sequencing, TCR beta CDR3 regions were amplified from RNA transcripts. A first-round RT-PCR used HTBI primers with the Qiagen OneStep RT-PCR kit, followed by a second-round multiplex PCR, size selection and purification. Libraries were sequenced paired-end with 100 bp reads on an Illumina HiSeq2000. Under the source paper's analysis protocol: SOAPnuke was used for read processing, and reads with adapters, uncalled bases, a mean Phred below 15, or no exact constant-primer or identifier match were discarded. COPE v1.2.5 was used to merge the high-quality paired reads. Clonotypes were defined as unique nucleotide sequences and were aligned to IMGT TRB V, D and J references using MiTCR v1.1. The analysis was limited to V-J combinations with a frequency above 0.0001, which together covered approximately 99% of the repertoires. For each V-J combination, a TCR clonal expansion and chaos score was defined as the ratio of F50 clonal expansion to chaos observed in the TCRdist matrix. Welch's t-statistics and random forest were used to narrow the features down to 13 V-J combinations, which were then fed into a naive Bayes classifier. Thyroid-blood repertoire similarity was quantified with the Morisita-Horn index. TCRdb reprocessed the public reads (quality trimming at Q25 with fastp, clone calling with MiXCR) and kept in-frame beta chains. Rows with a matching CDR3 protein are joined into one entry that keeps the most common DNA and genes. TCRdb's processing, not the authors', yielded these V and J calls. In this sample the table shows about 640,000 distinct CDR3 sequences, about 40% of which occur a single time. More than 3% of the sample is in the top ten clones.

This TCR came from an adult man with Graves' ophthalmopathy. Sequenced input: peripheral blood. The chain is encoded by TRBV9 joined to TRBJ2-2; matching of 5 bases hints at TRBD1 as the D gene. The nucleotides read TGTGCCGGCAGCGTAGGGGCGAACACCGGGGAGCTGTTTTTT. Its translation is CAGSVGANTGELFF.